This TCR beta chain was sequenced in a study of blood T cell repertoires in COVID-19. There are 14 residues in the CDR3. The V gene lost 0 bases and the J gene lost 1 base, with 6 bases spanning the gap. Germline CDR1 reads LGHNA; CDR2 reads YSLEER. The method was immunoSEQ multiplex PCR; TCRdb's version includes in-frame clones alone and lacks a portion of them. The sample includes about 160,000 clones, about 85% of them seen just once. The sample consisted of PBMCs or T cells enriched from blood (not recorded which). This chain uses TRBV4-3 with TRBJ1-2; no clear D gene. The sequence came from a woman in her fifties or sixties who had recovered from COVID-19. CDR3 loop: CASSQDHSNYGYTF. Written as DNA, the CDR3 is TGCGCCAGCAGCCAAGACCACAGTAACTATGGCTACACCTTC.